Following are 20 T cell receptor beta chains from one sample sequenced in a study of T-cell memory formation after mild COVID-19. TCRdb reprocessed the 5' RACE reads via MiXCR and lists one record per CDR3 protein. Of a few hundred thousand distinct CDR3 sequences in the sample, more than 8% were seen once. The sequencing sample was made of PBMCs or a T cell subset sorted from them (not recorded which). The receptors come from a man between 18 and 35 years old who had mild COVID-19 (a few samples of this study predate the infection). Cell type and time point are not known.

This clonotype appeared a few times. The chain links TRBV30 to TRBJ1-1; 10 bases map to TRBD1. Germline trimming cut 3 bases from V and 3 bases from J; bases unmatched to any gene: 1. This CDR3 region has 13 residues. CDR1 and CDR2 from the germline V gene are GTSNPN and SVGIG (reference sequence). CDR3 sequence reads: CAWRGQGYTEAFF. DNA of the CDR3: TGTGCCTGGAGGGGACAGGGGTACACTGAAGCTTTCTTT.

This clonotype was detected a few times. The rearrangement joins TRBV29-1 to TRBJ1-2, with D possibly matching TRBD1 (5 bases). Germline lookup yields CDR1 SQVTM and CDR2 ANQGSEA. Deletions cut 4 bases from V and 8 bases from J, with 17 bases between. This CDR3 comprises 13 residues. The CDR3 region has the DNA TGCAGCGTTGTGCCGGGGACCCTAGGGGGCTACACCTTC. Its translation is CSVVPGTLGGYTF.

This clonotype has a handful of counts. The V gene is TRBV10-3, the J gene TRBJ2-7, with 7 bases fitting TRBD2. The CDR3 is 15 residues long. V was pared by 4 bases and J by 1 base, with 7 bases of the junction left unmatched. Germline V gives CDR1 ENHRY, CDR2 SYGVKD. Written as DNA, the CDR3 is TGTGCCATCAGTGTAGGGGCTAGCGGTTCCTACGAGCAGTACTTC. Its protein is CAISVGASGSYEQYF.

The CDR3 here is CASSIGSSSYNEQFF. The CDR3 DNA follows: TGTGCCAGCAGCATCGGGAGCAGCTCCTACAATGAGCAGTTCTTC. The rearrangement links TRBV7-3 to TRBJ2-1, with D maybe TRBD2 (6 bases). Per the germline V gene, CDR1 is SGHTA and CDR2 is FQGTGA. V lost 5 bases and J 0 bases, leaving 11 bases between the germline ends. The CDR3 extends over 15 amino acids.

Many counts were recorded for this clonotype. The chain carries TRBV20-1 and TRBJ2-3; the D is unclear. The CDR3 totals 14 residues. Germline loops: CDR1 DFQATT, CDR2 SNEGSKA (reference sequence). The germline V and J ends were trimmed by 2 bases and 5 bases, with 14 bases remaining between them. The CDR3 sequence: CSARTLGLEDTQYF. CDR3 DNA sequence: TGCAGTGCTAGAACTCTAGGATTAGAAGATACGCAGTATTTT.

The CDR3 spells CASSPGTGDTGELFF. CDR3 nucleotide sequence: TGTGCCAGCAGCCCCGGGACAGGGGACACCGGGGAGCTGTTTTTT. The chain has TRBV7-9 and TRBJ2-2, with 10 positions matching TRBD1. V trimming: 5 bases; J trimming: 3 bases; junction bases outside the gene matches: 3. Germline V gene lookup returns CDR1 SEHNR and CDR2 FQNEAQ (reference sequence). This CDR3 contains 15 residues. Complete variable domain (other parts from reference TRBV7-9 and TRBJ2-2): DTGVSQNPRHKITKRGQNVTFRCDPISEHNRLYWYRQTLGQGPEFLTYFQNEAQLEKSRLLSDRFSAERPKGSFSTLEIQRTEQGDSAMYLCASSPGTGDTGELFFGEGSRLTVL.

This clonotype has just a few counts. One end of the junction does not line up with germline, which may come from a read error. V and J are TRBV28 and TRBJ2-2; no clear D gene. The CDR3 spans 13 residues. Germline V gene sequence: CDR1 MDHEN, CDR2 SYDVKM. CDR3 nucleotide sequence: TGTGCCAGCAGGTTATCCTACACCGGGGAGCTGTTTTTT. It is translated as CASRLSYTGELFF.

V and J are TRBV11-2 and TRBJ2-7; D is uncertain. V shed 4 bases and J shed 3 bases, with 7 bases lying between them. The germline V gene encodes CDR1 SGHAT and CDR2 FQNNGV. The CDR3 totals 12 residues. The CDR3 protein is CASSYGFYEQYV. DNA of the CDR3: TGTGCCAGCAGCTACGGATTCTACGAGCAGTACGTC.

This clonotype was counted ten times or more. The chain joins TRBV12-3 or TRBV12-4 to TRBJ2-7, with 9 bases lining up with TRBD2. The CDR3 has 15 amino acids. After removal of 6 bases from V and 0 bases from J, the junction contained 6 bases not matched to a gene. DNA for the CDR3: TGTGCCAGCAGACATAGCGGGAGCAGCTCCTACGAGCAGTACGTC. As protein: CASRHSGSSSYEQYV.

This clonotype was counted at least ten times. This chain joins TRBV11-2 and TRBJ2-1; D is perhaps TRBD1 (6 bases). The ends were cut back, 4 bases at V and 9 bases at J, with 19 bases in the middle. The CDR3 totals 15 residues. From germline, CDR1 is SGHAT and CDR2 FQNNGV. CDR3 in amino acids: CASSSDPGHGVEQFF. CDR3 nucleotide sequence: TGTGCCAGCAGCTCCGATCCGGGACACGGAGTTGAGCAGTTCTTC.

This clonotype was found a few times. This chain joins TRBV12-3 or TRBV12-4 and TRBJ2-6, with D unresolved. The CDR3 is 14 residues long. The ends were cut back, 4 bases at V and 4 bases at J, with 8 bases in the middle. The DNA of the CDR3 is TGTGCCAGCAGTTCACGAATCGGGGCCAACGTCCTGACTTTC. Translation: CASSSRIGANVLTF.

This clonotype turned up a few times. The V and J genes are TRBV3-1 and TRBJ1-5; D ambiguous. V was clipped by 1 base and J by 7 bases, with 11 bases between them. From germline, CDR1 is LGHDT and CDR2 YNNKEL (reference sequence). This CDR3 has 14 amino acids. The CDR3, as DNA: TGTGCCAGCAGCCAAGGGATGGGAAGCCAGCCCCAGCATTTT. The encoded protein is CASSQGMGSQPQHF.

The sample holds a few counts of this clonotype. This chain joins TRBV5-1 and TRBJ1-6; D possibly corresponds to TRBD1 (5 bases). V was clipped by 4 bases and J by 7 bases, with 12 bases between them. There are 14 residues in the CDR3. CDR1 is SGHRS and CDR2 is YFSETQ in the germline V gene. The CDR3 DNA is TGCGCCAGCAGCACCGGGACGATGAATTCACCCCTCCACTTT. Translated, it gives CASSTGTMNSPLHF.

The J gene is TRBJ2-7, the V gene TRBV11-2; weak D call: TRBD1 (6 bases). The CDR3 totals 14 residues. From germline, CDR1 is SGHAT and CDR2 FQNNGV. The V end lost 6 bases, the J end lost 2 bases, and 14 bases lay between the germline ends. The CDR3 region is CASRGTLNPYEQYV. In nucleotides, the CDR3 is TGTGCCAGCAGGGGGACACTGAACCCCTACGAGCAGTACGTC.

The chain combines TRBV5-1 with TRBJ1-4; TRBD1 matches at 8 bases. V lost 4 bases, J lost 0 bases, and 5 bases stayed unmatched. Germline lookup yields CDR1 SGHRS and CDR2 YFSETQ. The CDR3 runs 16 residues. CDR3 residues: CASSEQGDATNEKLFF. As DNA, the CDR3 is TGCGCCAGCAGCGAACAGGGGGACGCAACTAATGAAAAACTGTTTTTT.

The rearrangement joins TRBV5-1 to TRBJ2-3; 8 positions match TRBD2. Germline lookup yields CDR1 SGHRS and CDR2 YFSETQ. The CDR3 covers 15 residues. J lost 0 bases, V lost 7 bases, and 7 bases had no gene match. The CDR3 DNA reads as TGCGCCAGCCTGTTACTAGCGGATAGCACAGATACGCAGTATTTT. The encoded protein is CASLLLADSTDTQYF.

CDR3 nucleotides: TGTGCCAGCAGTTCTAGCCTCCATGAGCAGTTCTTC. Its translation: CASSSSLHEQFF. This chain joins TRBV28 and TRBJ2-1, with a weak D call TRBD2 (5 bases). V gave up 4 bases and J gave up 8 bases, with 9 bases separating them. This CDR3 is built from 12 residues. Looked up from germline, CDR1 is MDHEN and CDR2 is SYDVKM.

This clonotype was seen ten or more times. V and J are TRBV7-9 and TRBJ2-3, with 8 bases that match TRBD1. The germline gives CDR1 SEHNR, CDR2 FQNEAQ (reference sequence). V lost 4 bases to trimming and J lost 1 base; unmatched junction nucleotides: 4. CDR3 length: 15 amino acids. CDR3: CASSSGQGGTDTQYF. The CDR3 DNA sequence: TGTGCCAGCAGCTCCGGACAGGGAGGCACAGATACGCAGTATTTT. Filled out from reference TRBV7-9 and TRBJ2-3, the complete variable domain reads DTGVSQNPRHKITKRGQNVTFRCDPISEHNRLYWYRQTLGQGPEFLTYFQNEAQLEKSRLLSDRFSAERPKGSFSTLEIQRTEQGDSAMYLCASSSGQGGTDTQYFGPGTRLTVL.

The table lists this clonotype with a count of one. DNA for the CDR3: TGTGCCAGCAGCCCGGCAGCTGGACTAGCGGGGGACAATGAGCAGTTCTTC. This gives the protein CASSPAAGLAGDNEQFF. The gene calls are TRBV9 and TRBJ2-1, with TRBD2 matching over 13 bases. The ends lost 4 bases at V and 5 bases at J; junction bases unmatched: 9. The germline V gene encodes CDR1 SGDLS and CDR2 YYNGEE. The length of the CDR3 is 17 residues.

This clonotype has just a few counts. V usage is TRBV15 and J usage is TRBJ2-2; D ambiguous. V was cut by 4 bases and J by 6 bases, with 9 bases left in between. Germline values: CDR1 LNHNV, CDR2 YYDKDF (reference sequence). This CDR3 has 13 residues. The CDR3 protein is CATSKFPPGELFF. CDR3 in DNA: TGTGCCACCAGCAAGTTTCCCCCCGGGGAGCTGTTTTTT.